What follows are 18 T cell receptor beta chains derived from one specimen sequenced in a study of T cells in Graves' hyperthyroidism and ophthalmopathy. Amplification of TCR beta CDR3 regions was performed using RNA transcripts as template. Researchers ran a first-round RT-PCR on the TCR CDR3 using the HTBI primer set. One entry per CDR3 protein, called by TCRdb with MiXCR from the multiplex PCR reads. The repertoire holds about 570,000 distinct CDR3 sequences, with around 15% as singletons. The sample taken for sequencing was blood. The source is a woman in her forties with Graves' hyperthyroidism.

This clonotype was found many times. The junction and the germline gene differ at one end; a read error may be behind it. The CDR3 sequence: CASSLAGGYPGELFF. The CDR3 DNA reads TGTGCCAGCAGCCTAGCGGGAGGATATCCCGGGGAGCTGTTTTTT. The rearrangement uses TRBV7-6 and TRBJ2-2; 11 bases map to TRBD2. CDR3 length: 15 residues. Germline V gene sequence: CDR1 SGHVS, CDR2 FNYEAQ.

At least ten counts were recorded for this clonotype. The genes are TRBV3-1 and TRBJ1-1, with D unclear. Germline values: CDR1 LGHDT, CDR2 YNNKEL (reference sequence). Trimming stripped 3 bases from V and 6 bases from J, with 8 bases between. The CDR3 consists of 12 residues. CDR3 amino acids: CASSQGMAEAFF. The CDR3 bases are TGTGCCAGCAGCCAGGGTATGGCTGAAGCTTTCTTT. Full variable domain (rest looked up from reference TRBV3-1 and TRBJ1-1): DTAVSQTPKYLVTQMGNDKSIKCEQNLGHDTMYWYKQDSKKFLKIMFSYNNKELIINETVPNRFSPKSPDKAHLNLHINSLELGDSAVYFCASSQGMAEAFFGQGTRLTVV.

This clonotype turned up a few times. At one of its ends the junction is not consistent with the germline gene, which may arise from a read error. CDR3 nucleotides: TGTGCCAGCAGCGAAGGGATGGGCTATGGCTACACCTTC. Protein sequence: CASSEGMGYGYTF. The V call is TRBV6-1, the J call TRBJ1-2, with D unresolved. Germline V CDR1 and CDR2: MNHNS, SASEGT. This CDR3 is 13 amino acids long.

V gene TRBV5-8 combines with J gene TRBJ1-5; 7 bases agree with TRBD1. CDR3 length: 14 amino acids. V dropped 6 bases and J dropped 3; count of bases not matched to a gene: 6. Germline CDR1 reads SGHTS; CDR2 reads YDEGEE. CDR3: CASKRTGNNQPQHF. The CDR3 region has the DNA TGTGCCAGCAAACGGACAGGTAACAATCAGCCCCAGCATTTT.

The chain is built from TRBV7-3 and TRBJ1-1; D call uncertain. The V end lost 5 bases, the J end lost 1 base, and 17 bases lay between the germline ends. CDR3 length: 16 residues. The germline V gene encodes CDR1 SGHTA and CDR2 FQGTGA. The CDR3 protein is CASSRGPGLENTEAFF. CDR3 coding DNA: TGTGCCAGCAGCCGAGGGCCGGGTTTGGAGAACACTGAAGCTTTCTTT.

This clonotype showed up just a few times. CDR3 sequence: CASSPGRASSYEQYF. CDR3 coding DNA: TGTGCCAGCAGCCCAGGGCGAGCGAGCTCCTACGAGCAGTACTTC. The chain carries TRBV7-8 and TRBJ2-7, with D possibly matching TRBD1 (5 bases). Germline CDR1 SGHVS, CDR2 FQNEAQ. The length of the CDR3 is 15 residues. V lost 5 bases and J lost 0, with 14 bases in between.

This clonotype was recorded many times. The DNA of the CDR3 is TGTGCCACCAGTGACCGCGCAACATCGAGCGGGGGCTACAATGAGCAGTTCTTC. Translation gives CATSDRATSSGGYNEQFF. This chain links TRBV24-1 with TRBJ2-1, with 8 bases aligning to TRBD2. The junction had 13 bases not matched to a gene; V was cut back by 4 bases and J by 3 bases. Germline V CDR1 and CDR2: KGHDR, SFDVKD. The CDR3 runs to 18 residues.

The chain uses TRBV9 and TRBJ2-1; weak D call: TRBD1 (6 bases). Trimming removed 0 bases from V and 6 bases from J, with 10 bases in between. CDR3 length: 14 amino acids. Per the germline V gene, CDR1 is SGDLS and CDR2 is YYNGEE. CDR3: CASSVEQGRNEQFF. The CDR3 DNA is TGTGCCAGCAGCGTAGAACAGGGCCGCAATGAGCAGTTCTTC.

This clonotype was counted at least ten times. The chain carries TRBV2 and TRBJ2-1, with D possibly being TRBD2 (6 bases). Trimming cost V 7 bases and J 12 bases, with 22 bases left between them. The CDR3 length is 14 residues. CDR1 and CDR2 (germline): SNHLY, FYNNEI. CDR3 DNA sequence: TGTGCCAGCACAACCGGGACTTCTGCGGAAGGGCAGTTCTTC. This codes for CASTTGTSAEGQFF.

This clonotype was observed at least ten times. The V and J genes are TRBV28 and TRBJ1-5; perhaps TRBD1 as D (5 bases). CDR3 length: 19 residues. Germline CDR1 reads MDHEN; CDR2 reads SYDVKM. V was cut by 1 base and J by 0 bases, with 19 bases left in between. The DNA of the CDR3 is TGTGCCAGCAGTTTATCTAAAGGGGCCCGGGATTATAGCAATCAGCCCCAGCATTTT. Its protein is CASSLSKGARDYSNQPQHF.

This clonotype showed up many times. The chain recombines TRBV28 with TRBJ1-2; 7 positions agree with TRBD1. Trimming took 5 bases from V and 0 from J; bases not matched to a gene: 9. Germline CDR1 reads MDHEN; CDR2 reads SYDVKM. The CDR3 length is 16 residues. The CDR3 loop reads CASSRPGQKANYGYTF. In DNA form, the CDR3 reads TGTGCCAGCAGTAGACCGGGACAGAAAGCTAACTATGGCTACACCTTC.

There are many counts of this clonotype. The genes are TRBV7-2 and TRBJ2-5; maybe TRBD2 (5 bases). The V gene's germline CDR1 is SGHTA and CDR2 FQGNSA. There are 14 residues in the CDR3. V lost 0 bases to trimming and J lost 4 bases, with 9 bases between them. In DNA form, the CDR3 reads TGTGCCAGCAGCTTAGCCGGGGTAGCAGAGACCCAGTACTTC. Its protein is CASSLAGVAETQYF.

This clonotype was seen many times. The V and J genes are TRBV4-1 and TRBJ2-1; D ambiguous. V gave up 2 bases and J gave up 0 bases, with 8 bases separating them. Germline V CDR1 and CDR2: MGHRA, YSYEKL. The CDR3 runs 15 residues. CDR3: CASSQQTTSYNEQFF. In DNA form, the CDR3 reads TGCGCCAGCAGCCAACAAACTACCTCCTACAATGAGCAGTTCTTC.

The chain joins TRBV27 to TRBJ2-3, with 9 bases aligning to TRBD2. Germline CDR1 reads MNHEY; CDR2 reads SMNVEV (reference sequence). Losses at the gene ends were 4 bases for V and 6 bases for J; bases not matched to a gene: 8. The CDR3 has 15 amino acids. In DNA form, the CDR3 reads TGTGCCAGCAGTTCATTAGCGGGAGCCATGGATACGCAGTATTTT. This translates into CASSSLAGAMDTQYF.

This clonotype showed up many times. J is TRBJ2-7 and V is TRBV10-3; D might be TRBD1 or TRBD2, each matching 5 bases. The CDR3 loop spans 17 amino acids. Trimming shortened V by 0 bases and J by 3 bases, and 18 bases separated the two germline ends. Germline V CDR1 and CDR2: ENHRY, SYGVKD. CDR3 sequence: CAISESKLSGDLYEQYF. CDR3 sequence (DNA): TGTGCCATCAGTGAGTCGAAGCTTTCTGGGGACCTCTACGAGCAGTACTTC.

This clonotype was found once. The chain has TRBV5-6 and TRBJ2-7, with 10 nucleotides matching TRBD1. The V segment lost 3 bases and the J segment 12 bases; nucleotides outside the gene matches: 12. Germline CDR1 reads SGHDT; CDR2 reads YYEEEE. This CDR3 region has 14 residues. The CDR3 spells CASSSGTGAVARYF. The CDR3 region has the DNA TGTGCCAGCAGCTCCGGGACAGGGGCTGTCGCGCGGTACTTC. Full variable domain (outside the CDR3, taken from reference TRBV5-6 and TRBJ2-7): DAGVTQSPTHLIKTRGQQVTLRCSPKSGHDTVSWYQQALGQGPQFIFQYYEEEERQRGNFPDRFSGHQFPNYSSELNVNALLLGDSALYLCASSSGTGAVARYFGPGTRLTVT.

This clonotype came up a few times. This sequence joins TRBV7-9 and TRBJ2-2; TRBD1 matches at 9 bases. The germline V gene has CDR1 SEHNR and CDR2 FQNEAQ (reference sequence). The trim removed 5 bases at V and 5 bases at J, leaving 6 bases unmatched. The CDR3 is 15 residues long. CDR3 sequence: CASSLGTGRTGELFF. In nucleotides, the CDR3 is TGTGCCAGCAGCCTAGGGACAGGGCGGACCGGGGAGCTGTTTTTT.

This clonotype came up many times. V and J are TRBV27 and TRBJ2-3, with D perhaps matching TRBD1 (6 bases). CDR1 and CDR2 from the germline V gene are MNHEY and SMNVEV (reference sequence). The CDR3 consists of 14 residues. V dropped 2 bases and J dropped 5 bases, with 11 bases sitting between them. In DNA form, the CDR3 reads TGTGCCAGCAGTTTAGTACAGGGTAGAGATACGCAGTATTTT. Its protein is CASSLVQGRDTQYF.